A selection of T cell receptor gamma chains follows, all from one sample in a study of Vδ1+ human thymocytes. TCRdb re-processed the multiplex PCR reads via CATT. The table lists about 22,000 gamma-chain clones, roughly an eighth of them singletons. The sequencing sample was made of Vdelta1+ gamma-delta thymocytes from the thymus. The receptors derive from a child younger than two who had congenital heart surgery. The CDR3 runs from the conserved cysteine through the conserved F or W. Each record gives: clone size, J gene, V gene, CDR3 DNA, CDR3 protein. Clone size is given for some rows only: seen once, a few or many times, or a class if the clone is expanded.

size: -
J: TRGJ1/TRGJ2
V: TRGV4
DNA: TGCGCCACCTGGGCGGGTAGCCTTTATTATAAGAAACTCTTT
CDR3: CATWAGSLYYKKLF

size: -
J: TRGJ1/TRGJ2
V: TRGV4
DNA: TGTGCCACCTGGGGGGGACTTTATTATAAGAAACTCTTT
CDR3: CATWGGLYYKKLF

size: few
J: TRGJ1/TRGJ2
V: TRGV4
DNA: TGTGCCACCTGGGATGGGCTTCATTATAAGAAACTCTTT
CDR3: CATWDGLHYKKLF

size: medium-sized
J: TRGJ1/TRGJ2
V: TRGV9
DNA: TGTGCCTTGTGGTCGAATTATTATAAGAAACTCTTT
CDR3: CALWSNYYKKLF

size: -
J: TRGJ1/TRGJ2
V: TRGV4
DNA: TGTGCCACCTGGGATTGGGGAGATAAGAAACTCTTT
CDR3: CATWDWGDKKLF

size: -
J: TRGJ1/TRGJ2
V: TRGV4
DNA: TGTGCCACCTGGAATGGCTCTTGGTATAAGAAACTCTTT
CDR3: CATWNGSWYKKLF

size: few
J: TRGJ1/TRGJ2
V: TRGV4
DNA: TGTGCCACCTGGGATGTGCGGGAGAGGTATAAGAAACTCTTT
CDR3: CATWDVRERYKKLF

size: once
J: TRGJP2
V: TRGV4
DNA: TGTGCCACCTGGGACGGGACATATAGTAGTGATTGGATCAAGACGTTT
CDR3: CATWDGTYSSDWIKTF

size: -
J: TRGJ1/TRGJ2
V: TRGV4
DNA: TGTGCCACCTGGACCTCTAACCCGCGGAATTATTATAAGAAACTCTTT
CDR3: CATWTSNPRNYYKKLF

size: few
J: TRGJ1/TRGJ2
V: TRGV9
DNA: TGTGCCTTGTGGGAGGTGCAGGAAAGTAGGATTTATTATAAGAAACTCTTT
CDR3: CALWEVQESRIYYKKLF

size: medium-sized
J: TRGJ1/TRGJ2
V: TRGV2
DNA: TGTGCCACCTGGGACGGCCGATCTGATAAGAAACTCTTT
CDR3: CATWDGRSDKKLF

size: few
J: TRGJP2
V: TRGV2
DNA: TGTGCCACCTGGGACGGGCCTGGGGGTAGTGATTGGATCAAGACGTTT
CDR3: CATWDGPGGSDWIKTF

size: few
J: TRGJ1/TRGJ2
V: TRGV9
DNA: TGTGCCTTGTGGGAGGTGCAATGGGATTATTATAAGAAACTCTTT
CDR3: CALWEVQWDYYKKLF

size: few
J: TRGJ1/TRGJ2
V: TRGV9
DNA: TGTGCCTTGTGGGAGCCGATGAAGAAACTCTTT
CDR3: CALWEPMKKLF

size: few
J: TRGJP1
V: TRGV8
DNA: TGTGCCACCTGGGATTATACTGAGAAGTGTGGTTGGTTCAAGATATTT
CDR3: CATWDYTEKCGWFKIF

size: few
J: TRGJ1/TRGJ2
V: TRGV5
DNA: TGTGCCACCTGGGACAGCCAATATTATAAGAAACTCTTT
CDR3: CATWDSQYYKKLF

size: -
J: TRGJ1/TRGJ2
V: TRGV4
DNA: TGTGCCACCTGGGATGGGTCTTCTTATAAGAAACTCTTT
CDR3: CATWDGSSYKKLF

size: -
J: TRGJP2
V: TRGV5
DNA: TGTGCCACCTGGGACAGGTTTAGTGATTGGATCAAGACGTTT
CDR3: CATWDRFSDWIKTF

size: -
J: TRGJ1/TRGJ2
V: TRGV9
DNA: TGTGCCTTGTGGGAGGACCTGAATTATTATAAGAAACTCTTT
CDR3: CALWEDLNYYKKLF

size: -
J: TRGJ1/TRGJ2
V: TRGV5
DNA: TGTGCCACCTGGGACAGGCCTAAAACATATGACCGCCATTATAAGAAACTCTTT
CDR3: CATWDRPKTYDRHYKKLF

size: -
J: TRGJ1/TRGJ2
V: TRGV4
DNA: TGTGCCACCTGGGATGGGCTCTCCCCGGGCGCTAAGGATTATTATAAGAAACTCTTT
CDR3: CATWDGLSPGAKDYYKKLF

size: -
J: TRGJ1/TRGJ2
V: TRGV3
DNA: TGTGCCACCTGGGACGGCCAGGGTTATTATAAGAAACTCTTT
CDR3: CATWDGQGYYKKLF

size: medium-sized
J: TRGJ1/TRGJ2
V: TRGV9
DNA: TGTGCCTTGTGGGAGGTGCAAGGTTATTATAAGAAACTCTTT
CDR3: CALWEVQGYYKKLF

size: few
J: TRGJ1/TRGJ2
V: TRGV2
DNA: TGTGCCACCTGGGACGGGCCGGACTATTATAAGAAACTCTTT
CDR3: CATWDGPDYYKKLF